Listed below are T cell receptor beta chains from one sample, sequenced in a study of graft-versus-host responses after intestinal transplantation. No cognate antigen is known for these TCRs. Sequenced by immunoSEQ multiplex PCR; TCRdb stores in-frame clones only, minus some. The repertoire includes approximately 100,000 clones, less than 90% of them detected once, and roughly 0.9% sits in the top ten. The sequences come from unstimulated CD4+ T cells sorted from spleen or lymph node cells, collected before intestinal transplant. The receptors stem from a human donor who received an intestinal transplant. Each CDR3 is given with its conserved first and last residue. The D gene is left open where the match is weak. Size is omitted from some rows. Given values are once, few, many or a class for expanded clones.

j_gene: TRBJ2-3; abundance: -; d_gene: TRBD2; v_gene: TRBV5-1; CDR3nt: TGCGCCAGCAGCTTGAGCGGGGGGGCAGATACGCAGTATTTT; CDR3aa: CASSLSGGADTQYF
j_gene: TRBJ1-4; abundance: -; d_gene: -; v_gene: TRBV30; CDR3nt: TGTGCCTGGAAAGCAGACCTAACTAATGAAAAACTGTTTTTT; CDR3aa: CAWKADLTNEKLFF
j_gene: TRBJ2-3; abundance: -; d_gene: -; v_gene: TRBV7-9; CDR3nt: TGTGCCAGCAGCCCCGGGGTGGGGAGTTCAATATATGGAGATACGCAGTATTTT; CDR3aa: CASSPGVGSSIYGDTQYF
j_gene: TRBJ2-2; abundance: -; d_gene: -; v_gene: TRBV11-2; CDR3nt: TGTGCCAGCAGCTTAGATCCTTTAGCAAGGGGAACGAACACCGGGGAGCTGTTTTTT; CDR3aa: CASSLDPLARGTNTGELFF
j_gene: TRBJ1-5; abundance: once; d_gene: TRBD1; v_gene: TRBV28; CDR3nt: TGTGCCAGCAGTCCAGGGACAGGGTATCAGCCCCAGCATTTT; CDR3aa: CASSPGTGYQPQHF
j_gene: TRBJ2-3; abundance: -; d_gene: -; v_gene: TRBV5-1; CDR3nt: TGCGCCAGCAGCTTGGCCCGAGGAGATACGCAGTATTTT; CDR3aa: CASSLARGDTQYF
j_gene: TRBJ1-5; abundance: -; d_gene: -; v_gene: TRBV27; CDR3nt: TGTGCCAGCAGTCCCTCCCCCAGCAATCAGCCCCAGCATTTT; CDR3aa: CASSPSPSNQPQHF
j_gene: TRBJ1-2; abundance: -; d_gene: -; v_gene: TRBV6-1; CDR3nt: TGTGCCAGCAGTGAGCAGGGCGTAGAGTCCTTC; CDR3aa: CASSEQGVESF
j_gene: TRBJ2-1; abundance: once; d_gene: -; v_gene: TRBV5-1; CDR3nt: TGCGCCAGCAGCCCTGGGTACAATGAGCAGTTCTTC; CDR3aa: CASSPGYNEQFF
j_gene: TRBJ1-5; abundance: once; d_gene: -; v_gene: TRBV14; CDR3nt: TGTGCCAGCAGCCGGGCAGGCCAGGGGCCCCAGCATTTT; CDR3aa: CASSRAGQGPQHF
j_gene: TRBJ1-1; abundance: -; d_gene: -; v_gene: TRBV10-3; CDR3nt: TGTGCCAGCTACAGGGCCCCCGAAGCTTTCTTT; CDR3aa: CASYRAPEAFF
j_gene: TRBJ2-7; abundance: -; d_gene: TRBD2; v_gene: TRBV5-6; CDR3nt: TGTGCCAGCAGTCCTGGACTAGCGGGACCCTACGAGCAGTACTTC; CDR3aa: CASSPGLAGPYEQYF
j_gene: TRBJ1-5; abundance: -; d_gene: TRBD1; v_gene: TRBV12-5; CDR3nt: TGTGCTAGTGGTTTGGCCCTGACAGGGGGCGCGAATCAGCCCCAGCATTTT; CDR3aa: CASGLALTGGANQPQHF
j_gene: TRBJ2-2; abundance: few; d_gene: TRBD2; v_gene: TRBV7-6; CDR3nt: TGTGCCAGCAGCTTAGGCCCCGGGACTAGCGGGAGAGGGAGCACCGGGGAGCTGTTTTTT; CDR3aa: CASSLGPGTSGRGSTGELFF
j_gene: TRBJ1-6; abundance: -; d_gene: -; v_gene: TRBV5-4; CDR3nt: TGTGCCAGCAGCTTGGAGGGGGAAGAGAGGAGTAAAAGGAGAAATTCACCCCTCCACTTT; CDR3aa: CASSLEGEERSKRRNSPLHF
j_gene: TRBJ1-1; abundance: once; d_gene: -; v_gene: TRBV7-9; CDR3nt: TGTGCCAGCAGCTTATCGGCAAAACCCCTTCTTGGCCTCACCACTGAAGCTTTCTTT; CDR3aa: CASSLSAKPLLGLTTEAFF
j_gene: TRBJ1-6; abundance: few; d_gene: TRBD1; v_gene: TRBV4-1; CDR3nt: TGCGCCAGCAGCCAAGGGACAGGGCGATCACCCCTCCACTTT; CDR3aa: CASSQGTGRSPLHF
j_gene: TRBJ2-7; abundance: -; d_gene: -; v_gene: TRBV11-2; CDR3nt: TGTGCCAGCAGCTCCTGGTCGGTACCCTACGAGCAGTACTTC; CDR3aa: CASSSWSVPYEQYF
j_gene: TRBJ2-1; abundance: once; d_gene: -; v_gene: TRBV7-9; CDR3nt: TGTGCCAGCATAGTGGACGATTACAATGAGCAGTTCTTC; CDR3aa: CASIVDDYNEQFF
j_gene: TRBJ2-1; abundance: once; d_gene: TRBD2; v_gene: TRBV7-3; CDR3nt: TGTGCCAGCAGCTTACTAGCGGGGCACAATGAGCAGTTCTTC; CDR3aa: CASSLLAGHNEQFF
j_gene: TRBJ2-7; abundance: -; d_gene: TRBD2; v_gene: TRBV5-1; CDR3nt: TGCGCCAGCAGCTCTACCGGGACTAGCGGCACCTACGAGCAGTACTTC; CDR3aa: CASSSTGTSGTYEQYF
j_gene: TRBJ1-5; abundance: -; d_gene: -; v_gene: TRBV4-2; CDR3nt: TGTGCCAGCAGCCAAGAGGGGGGTCCCAATCAGCCCCAGCATTTT; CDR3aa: CASSQEGGPNQPQHF
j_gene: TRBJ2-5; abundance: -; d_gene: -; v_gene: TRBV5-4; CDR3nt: TGTGCCAGCAGCTTGGTGGGCCAAGAGACCCAGTACTTC; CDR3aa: CASSLVGQETQYF
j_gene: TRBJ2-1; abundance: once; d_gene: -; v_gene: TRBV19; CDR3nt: TGTGCCAGTCGGGGAAGCTCCTACAATGAGCAGTTCTTC; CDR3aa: CASRGSSYNEQFF
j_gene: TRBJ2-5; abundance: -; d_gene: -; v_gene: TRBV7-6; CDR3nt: TGTGCCAGCAGCTTAGTTGGGGATCGGCAGGAGGAGACCCAGTACTTC; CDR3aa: CASSLVGDRQEETQYF
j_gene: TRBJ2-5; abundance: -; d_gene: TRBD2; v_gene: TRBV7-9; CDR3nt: TGTGCCAGCAGCTTGCGGGGGGGTCTTACGACCCAGTACTTC; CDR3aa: CASSLRGGLTTQYF
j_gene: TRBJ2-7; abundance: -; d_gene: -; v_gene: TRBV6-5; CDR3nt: TGTGCCAGCAGTTACTCAAGGTGGAGCGGCTACGAGCAGTACTTC; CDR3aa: CASSYSRWSGYEQYF
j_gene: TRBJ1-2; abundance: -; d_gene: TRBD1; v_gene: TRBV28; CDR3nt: TGTGCCAGCAGTCAGACAGGGTACTATGGCTACACCTTC; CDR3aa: CASSQTGYYGYTF
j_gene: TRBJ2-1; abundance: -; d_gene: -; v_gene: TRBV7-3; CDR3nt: TGTGCCAGCAGCTTAGATCTAGCGTCTTACAATGAGCAGTTCTTC; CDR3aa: CASSLDLASYNEQFF
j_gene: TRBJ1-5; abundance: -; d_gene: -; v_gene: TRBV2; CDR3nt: TGTGCCAGCAGTGAAGTTGTTAGCAATCAGCCCCAGCATTTT; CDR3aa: CASSEVVSNQPQHF
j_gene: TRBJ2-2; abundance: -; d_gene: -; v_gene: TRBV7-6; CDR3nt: TGTGCCAGCAGCTTAGCTCTCCTCACCGGGGAGCTGTTTTTT; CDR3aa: CASSLALLTGELFF
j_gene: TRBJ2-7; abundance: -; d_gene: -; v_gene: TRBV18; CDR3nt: TGTGCCAGCTCCGGCTCCTACGAGCAGTACTTC; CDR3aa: CASSGSYEQYF
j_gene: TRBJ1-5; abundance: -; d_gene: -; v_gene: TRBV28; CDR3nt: TGTGCCGGCAGAAGGGCGGGTACGTACAATCAGCCCCAGCATTTT; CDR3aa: CAGRRAGTYNQPQHF
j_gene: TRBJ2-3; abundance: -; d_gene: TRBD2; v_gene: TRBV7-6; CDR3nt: TGTGCCAGCAGCTTAGAGGCTAGCGGGAGCAGTACAGATACGCAGTATTTT; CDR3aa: CASSLEASGSSTDTQYF
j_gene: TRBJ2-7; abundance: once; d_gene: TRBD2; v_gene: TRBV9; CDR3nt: TGTGCCAGCAGCGTAGGCCCCCTAGCGGGGCCCCGGGCGAAGTACTTC; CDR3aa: CASSVGPLAGPRAKYF
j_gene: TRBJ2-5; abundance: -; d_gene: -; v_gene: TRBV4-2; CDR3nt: TGTGCCAGCAGCCCGGGGCCGGGAACAGAGACCCAGTACTTC; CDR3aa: CASSPGPGTETQYF
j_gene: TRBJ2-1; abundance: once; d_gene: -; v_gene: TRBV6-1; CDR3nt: TGTGCCAGCGACCGTACGGATGAGCAGTTCTTC; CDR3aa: CASDRTDEQFF
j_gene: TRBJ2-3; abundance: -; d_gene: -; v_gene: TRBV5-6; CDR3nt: TGTGCCAGCAGCTATGGAATAACAGATACGCAGTATTTT; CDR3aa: CASSYGITDTQYF
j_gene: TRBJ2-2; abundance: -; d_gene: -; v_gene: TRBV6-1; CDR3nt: TGTGCCAGCAGTGGACAAAGGGGACTGAACACCGGGGAGCTGTTTTTT; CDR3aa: CASSGQRGLNTGELFF
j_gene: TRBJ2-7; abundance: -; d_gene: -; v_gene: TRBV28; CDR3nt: TGTGCCAGCAGTTTAGGCTGGGGATTATCCTACGAGCAGTACTTC; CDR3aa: CASSLGWGLSYEQYF
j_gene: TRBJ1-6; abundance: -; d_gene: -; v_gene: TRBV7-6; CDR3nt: TGTGCCAGCAGCTTAGTTTCAGGGAATTATAATTCACCCCTCCACTTT; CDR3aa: CASSLVSGNYNSPLHF
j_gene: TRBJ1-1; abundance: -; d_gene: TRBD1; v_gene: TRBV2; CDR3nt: TGTGCCAGCAGTGAACAGGGGGGATACAGGGGCACTGAAGCTTTCTTT; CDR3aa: CASSEQGGYRGTEAFF
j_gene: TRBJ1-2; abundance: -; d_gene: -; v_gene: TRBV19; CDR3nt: TGTGCCAGTAGTATCGCGGGGGCGAATGGCTACACCTTC; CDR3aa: CASSIAGANGYTF
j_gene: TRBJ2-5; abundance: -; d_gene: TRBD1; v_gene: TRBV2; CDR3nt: TGTGCCAGCAGCACCGACAGGGGAGAGACCCAGTACTTC; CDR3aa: CASSTDRGETQYF
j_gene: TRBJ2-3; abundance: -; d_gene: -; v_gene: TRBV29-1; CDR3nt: TGCAGCGTTGAAGATCGCGCAACGCAGTATTTT; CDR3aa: CSVEDRATQYF
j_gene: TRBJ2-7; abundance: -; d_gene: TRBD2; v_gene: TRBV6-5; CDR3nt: TGTGCCAGCAGTTACTCCCGGACTAGCTCCCACGAGCAGTACTTC; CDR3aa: CASSYSRTSSHEQYF
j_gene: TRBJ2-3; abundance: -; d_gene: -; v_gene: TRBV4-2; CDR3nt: TGTGCCAGCAGCCAAGATTGGGATCAGTTTACAGATACGCAGTATTTT; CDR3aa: CASSQDWDQFTDTQYF
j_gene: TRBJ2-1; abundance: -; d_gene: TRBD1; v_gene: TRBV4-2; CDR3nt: TGTGCCAGCAGCCTAGGGGGCCGGTCTAGCTCCTACAATGAGCAGTTCTTC; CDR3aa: CASSLGGRSSSYNEQFF
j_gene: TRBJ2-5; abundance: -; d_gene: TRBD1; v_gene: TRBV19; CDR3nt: TGTGCCAGTAGTAGACAGGGGGGTCGGCAAGAGACCCAGTACTTC; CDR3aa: CASSRQGGRQETQYF
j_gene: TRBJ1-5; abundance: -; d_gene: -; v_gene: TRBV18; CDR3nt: TGTGCCAGCTCACCAGTAGGGCGGAATCAGCCCCAGCATTTT; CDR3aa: CASSPVGRNQPQHF
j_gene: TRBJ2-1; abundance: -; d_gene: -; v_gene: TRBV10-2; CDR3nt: TGCGCCAGCAGTTCAGAGTCCTTCTCCTACAATGAGCAGTTCTTC; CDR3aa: CASSSESFSYNEQFF
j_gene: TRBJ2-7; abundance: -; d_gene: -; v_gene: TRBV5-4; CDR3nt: TGTGCCAGCAGCTTGAGCGCGGGGTTCTACGAGCAGTACTTC; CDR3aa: CASSLSAGFYEQYF
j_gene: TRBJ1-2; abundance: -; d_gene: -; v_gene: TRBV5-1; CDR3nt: TGCGCCAGCAGCTTGGCCGTAACGGATGGCTACACCTTC; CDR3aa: CASSLAVTDGYTF
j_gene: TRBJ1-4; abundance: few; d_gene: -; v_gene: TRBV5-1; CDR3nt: TGCGCCAGCAGCTTGCAGACATCTAATGAAAAACTGTTTTTT; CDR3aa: CASSLQTSNEKLFF
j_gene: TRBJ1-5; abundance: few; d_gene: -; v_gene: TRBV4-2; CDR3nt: TGTGCCAGCAGAAGGGACATCAATCAGCCCCAGCATTTT; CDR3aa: CASRRDINQPQHF